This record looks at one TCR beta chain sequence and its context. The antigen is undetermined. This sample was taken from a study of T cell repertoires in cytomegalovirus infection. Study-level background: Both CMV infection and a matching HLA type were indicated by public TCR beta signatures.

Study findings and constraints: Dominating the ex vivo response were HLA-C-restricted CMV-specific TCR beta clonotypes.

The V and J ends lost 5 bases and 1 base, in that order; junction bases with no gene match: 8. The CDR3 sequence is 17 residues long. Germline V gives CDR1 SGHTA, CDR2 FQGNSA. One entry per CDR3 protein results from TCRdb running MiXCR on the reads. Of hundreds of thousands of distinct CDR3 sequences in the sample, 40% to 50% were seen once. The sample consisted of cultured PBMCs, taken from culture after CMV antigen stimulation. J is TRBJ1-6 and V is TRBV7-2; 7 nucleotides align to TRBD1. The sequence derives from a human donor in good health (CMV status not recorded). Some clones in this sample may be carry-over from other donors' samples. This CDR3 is CASSQQGGWSYNSPLHF. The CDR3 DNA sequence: TGTGCCAGCAGCCAGCAGGGGGGATGGTCCTATAATTCACCCCTCCACTTT.